These T cell receptor beta chains were read from a single sample in a study of blood T cell repertoires in COVID-19. The data were produced by immunoSEQ multiplex PCR, yet TCRdb's version contains in-frame clones alone and is incomplete. This sample has tens of thousands of clones, with about 88% found just once. Sequencing input: peripheral blood. The receptor source for this set is a human donor in a cohort sampled during active COVID-19. Each CDR3 is given with its conserved first and last residue. The D gene is left open where the match is weak. Part of the rows lack a size; the others show once, few, many or a class for expanded clones.

cdr3_aa cdr3_nt clone_size j_call v_call d_call
CATQDRGLIYGYTF TGTGCCACTCAGGACAGGGGGCTAATCTATGGCTACACCTTC . TRBJ1-2 TRBV19 TRBD1
CASSHRASRTDTQYF TGTGCCAGCAGCCACAGGGCTTCCCGCACAGATACGCAGTATTTT . TRBJ2-3 TRBV5-8 .
CASSLQQGAQETQYF TGTGCCAGTAGTCTACAACAGGGGGCCCAAGAGACCCAGTACTTC . TRBJ2-5 TRBV19 TRBD1
CASSLTGGFEQYF TGTGCCAGCAGTTTAACAGGGGGCTTCGAGCAGTACTTC many TRBJ2-7 TRBV27 TRBD1
CASSTNPGTDNGYTF TGTGCCAGCAGTACCAATCCCGGGACAGATAATGGCTACACCTTC . TRBJ1-2 TRBV7-2 TRBD1
CASSLAGGVEAFF TGCGCCAGCAGCTTGGCGGGGGGCGTTGAAGCTTTCTTT . TRBJ1-1 TRBV5-1 .
CASSLGPGLDTGELFF TGTGCCAGCAGTTTAGGGCCGGGACTAGACACCGGGGAGCTGTTTTTT . TRBJ2-2 TRBV27 TRBD2
CASSVTAGGYNEQFF TGTGCCAGCAGCGTAACAGCGGGAGGATACAATGAGCAGTTCTTC . TRBJ2-1 TRBV9 TRBD2
CASSPTEGRGNSPLHF TGTGCCAGCAGCCCCACGGAGGGAAGGGGTAATTCACCCCTCCACTTT . TRBJ1-6 TRBV2 .
CASSLGQGAGETQYF TGTGCCAGTAGCCTCGGACAGGGGGCCGGAGAGACCCAGTACTTC . TRBJ2-5 TRBV19 TRBD1
CASRRTQSTDTQYF TGTGCCAGCAGACGGACTCAGAGCACAGATACGCAGTATTTT . TRBJ2-3 TRBV11-2 .
CASSHGGPTEAFF TGTGCCAGCAGCCACGGGGGGCCCACTGAAGCTTTCTTT . TRBJ1-1 TRBV7-8 .
CASSRDSFTNYGYTF TGTGCCAGCAGTAGGGACAGCTTCACTAACTATGGCTACACCTTC . TRBJ1-2 TRBV2 TRBD1
CASSDASGRWNEQFF TGTGCCAGCAGTGATGCTAGCGGGAGGTGGAATGAGCAGTTCTTC . TRBJ2-1 TRBV6-4 TRBD2
CATSDPDLDRGNTEAFF TGTGCCACCAGTGACCCTGACCTAGACAGGGGGAACACTGAAGCTTTCTTT . TRBJ1-1 TRBV24-1 TRBD1
CASTQQLPSSGNTIYF TGTGCCAGCACCCAACAACTACCCAGCTCTGGAAACACCATATATTTT . TRBJ1-3 TRBV2 .
CASSVARGSDTQYF TGTGCCAGCAGCGTAGCTCGGGGGTCGGATACGCAGTATTTT few TRBJ2-3 TRBV9 .
CATSTRKLPGLAGLSRQFF TGTGCCACCAGCACCCGTAAATTACCGGGACTAGCGGGGCTCAGTCGGCAGTTCTTC . TRBJ2-1 TRBV15 TRBD2
CASSPSGGAKNIQYF TGTGCCAGCAGCCCTAGCGGGGGGGCCAAAAACATTCAGTACTTC . TRBJ2-4 TRBV7-2 TRBD2
CASSLSRGPYNEQFF TGTGCCAGCAGCCTAAGCAGGGGTCCGTACAATGAGCAGTTCTTC . TRBJ2-1 TRBV6-5 .
CSVEGLYGYTF TGCAGCGTGGAAGGGCTCTATGGCTACACCTTC . TRBJ1-2 TRBV29-1 .
CASSKRVGGNTGELFF TGTGCCAGTAGTAAGAGGGTAGGGGGGAACACCGGGGAGCTGTTTTTT . TRBJ2-2 TRBV19 .
CASSNPQGKAFF TGTGCCAGCAGCAATCCACAGGGGAAAGCTTTCTTT . TRBJ1-1 TRBV28 TRBD1
CASSTLTDSRNTIYF TGTGCCAGTAGTACCTTGACGGACTCGAGAAACACCATATATTTT . TRBJ1-3 TRBV19 .
CASTPQDREVSPLHF TGTGCCAGCACCCCACAGGACAGGGAAGTCTCACCCCTCCACTTT . TRBJ1-6 TRBV2 TRBD1
CATRGGVVPRAYEQYF TGTGCCACCAGGGGGGGGGTGGTCCCCCGCGCCTACGAGCAGTACTTC . TRBJ2-7 TRBV24-1 TRBD2
CASSEVRGGTLEQYF TGTGCCAGCAGTGAAGTTCGCGGGGGAACCTTGGAGCAGTACTTC . TRBJ2-7 TRBV2 TRBD2
CATSSAGGLTDTQYF TGTGCCACCAGTTCTGCGGGGGGGCTCACAGATACGCAGTATTTT . TRBJ2-3 TRBV24-1 TRBD2
CASSVAGINYGYTF TGTGCCAGCAGCGTAGCAGGGATTAACTATGGCTACACCTTC . TRBJ1-2 TRBV9 .
CASSYSIYTGGDSYEQYF TGTGCCAGCAGTTACTCGATCTATACAGGGGGGGACTCCTACGAGCAGTACTTC . TRBJ2-7 TRBV6-2/TRBV6-3 .
CASSPRTSGNTQYF TGTGCCAGCAGCCCTCGGACTAGCGGAAATACGCAGTATTTT . TRBJ2-3 TRBV7-2 TRBD2
CAIKATIVGTGELFF TGTGCCATCAAGGCTACTATCGTCGGCACCGGGGAGCTGTTTTTT . TRBJ2-2 TRBV10-3 .
CASSIIWRGGQETQYF TGTGCCAGTAGTATAATATGGCGGGGGGGCCAGGAGACCCAGTACTTC . TRBJ2-5 TRBV19 TRBD2
CASTPREVAGNTDTQYF TGTGCCAGCACCCCCCGGGAAGTAGCGGGAAACACAGATACGCAGTATTTT . TRBJ2-3 TRBV28 TRBD2
CFVGASNTGELFF TGTTTTGTGGGGGCCTCGAACACCGGGGAGCTGTTTTTT . TRBJ2-2 TRBV6-5 .
CASRRQTGMNTEAFF TGTGCCAGCAGACGTCAGACAGGTATGAACACTGAAGCTTTCTTT . TRBJ1-1 TRBV6-5 .
CASSTQGALRTEAFF TGTGCCAGCAGTACGCAGGGGGCGCTGCGAACTGAAGCTTTCTTT . TRBJ1-1 TRBV28 TRBD1
CASRTGSNQPQHF TGTGCCAGCCGAACAGGGTCTAATCAGCCCCAGCATTTT . TRBJ1-5 TRBV12-3/TRBV12-4 .
CASSNDRGRTGELFF TGTGCCAGCAGCAACGACAGGGGGCGCACCGGGGAGCTGTTTTTT . TRBJ2-2 TRBV6-5 TRBD1
CASSLRPGATEAFF TGTGCCAGCAGCTTACGGCCAGGGGCCACTGAAGCTTTCTTT . TRBJ1-1 TRBV11-1 .
CASTRNRGVLYGYTF TGTGCCAGCACCCGAAACAGGGGGGTCCTCTATGGCTACACCTTC . TRBJ1-2 TRBV6-5 TRBD1
CASSSGGAGQETQYF TGTGCCAGCAGCTCCGGGGGGGCGGGGCAAGAGACCCAGTACTTC . TRBJ2-5 TRBV7-2 TRBD2
CASSLAGSGISTEAFF TGTGCCAGCAGCTTAGCCGGGTCGGGGATCTCCACTGAAGCTTTCTTT once TRBJ1-1 TRBV7-9 .
CASSPGRATDTQYF TGTGCCAGCTCACCTGGTAGAGCAACAGATACGCAGTATTTT . TRBJ2-3 TRBV18 .
CASSEGLPKDPTDTQYF TGCGCCAGCAGTGAAGGACTACCCAAGGACCCCACAGATACGCAGTATTTT . TRBJ2-3 TRBV4-1 .